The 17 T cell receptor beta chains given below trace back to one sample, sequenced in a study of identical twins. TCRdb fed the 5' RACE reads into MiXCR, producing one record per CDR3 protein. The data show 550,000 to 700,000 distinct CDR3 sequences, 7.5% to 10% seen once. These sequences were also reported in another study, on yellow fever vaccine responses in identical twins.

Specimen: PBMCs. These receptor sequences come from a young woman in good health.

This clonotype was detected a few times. The CDR3: CASSLSILGQGFNSPLHF. Here the CDR3 DNA reads TGTGCCAGCAGTCTTTCCATTTTGGGACAGGGCTTTAATTCACCCCTCCACTTT. The chain is built from TRBV11-2 and TRBJ1-6; TRBD1 agrees at 9 bases. CDR1 and CDR2 from the germline V gene are SGHAT and FQNNGV. The ends lost 6 bases at V and 6 bases at J; junction bases unmatched: 15. The CDR3 runs to 18 residues.

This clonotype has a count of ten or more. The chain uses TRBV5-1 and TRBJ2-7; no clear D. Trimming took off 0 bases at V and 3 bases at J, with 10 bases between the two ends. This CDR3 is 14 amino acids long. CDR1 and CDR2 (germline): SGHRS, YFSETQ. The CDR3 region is CASSLARQNYEQYF. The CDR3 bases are TGCGCCAGCAGCTTGGCCCGGCAGAACTACGAGCAGTACTTC.

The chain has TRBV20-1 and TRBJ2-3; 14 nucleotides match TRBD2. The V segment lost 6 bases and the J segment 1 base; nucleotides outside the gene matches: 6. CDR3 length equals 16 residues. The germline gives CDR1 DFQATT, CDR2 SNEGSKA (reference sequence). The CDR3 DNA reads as TGCAGTGCCATAGGACTAGCGGGAGGTCGCACAGATACGCAGTATTTT. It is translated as CSAIGLAGGRTDTQYF.

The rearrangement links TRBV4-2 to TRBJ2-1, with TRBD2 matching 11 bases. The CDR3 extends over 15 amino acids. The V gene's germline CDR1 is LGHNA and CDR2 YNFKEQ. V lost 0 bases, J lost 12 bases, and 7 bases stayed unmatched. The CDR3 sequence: CASSQDPSLAGGQFF. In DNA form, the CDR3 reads TGTGCCAGCAGCCAAGATCCATCCCTAGCGGGAGGGCAGTTCTTC.

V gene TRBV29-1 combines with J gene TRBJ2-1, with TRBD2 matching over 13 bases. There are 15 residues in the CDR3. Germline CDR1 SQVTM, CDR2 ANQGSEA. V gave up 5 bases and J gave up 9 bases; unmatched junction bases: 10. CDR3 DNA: TGCAGCGTTCCAGGGGGACTAGCGGGGTGGACTGAGCAGTTCTTC. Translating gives CSVPGGLAGWTEQFF.

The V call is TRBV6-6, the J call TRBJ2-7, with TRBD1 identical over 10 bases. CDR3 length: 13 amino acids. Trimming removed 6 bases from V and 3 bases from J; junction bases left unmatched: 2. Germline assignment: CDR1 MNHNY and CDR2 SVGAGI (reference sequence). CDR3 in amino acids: CASRGDRGYEQYF. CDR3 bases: TGTGCCAGCAGAGGGGACAGGGGCTACGAGCAGTACTTC.

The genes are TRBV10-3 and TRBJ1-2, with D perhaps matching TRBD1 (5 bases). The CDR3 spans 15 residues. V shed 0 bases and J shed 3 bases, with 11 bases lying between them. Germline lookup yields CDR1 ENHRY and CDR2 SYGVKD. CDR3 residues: CAISESGQGYYGYTF. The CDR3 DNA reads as TGTGCCATCAGTGAGTCGGGGCAGGGCTACTATGGCTACACCTTC.

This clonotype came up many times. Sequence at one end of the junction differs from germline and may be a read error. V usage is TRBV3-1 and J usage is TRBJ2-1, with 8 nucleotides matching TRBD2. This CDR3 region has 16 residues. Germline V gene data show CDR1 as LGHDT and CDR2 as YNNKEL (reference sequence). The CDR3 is CASSQGSSGPYNEQFF. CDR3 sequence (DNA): TGCGCCAGCAGCCAAGGTTCTAGCGGGCCATACAATGAGCAGTTCTTC.

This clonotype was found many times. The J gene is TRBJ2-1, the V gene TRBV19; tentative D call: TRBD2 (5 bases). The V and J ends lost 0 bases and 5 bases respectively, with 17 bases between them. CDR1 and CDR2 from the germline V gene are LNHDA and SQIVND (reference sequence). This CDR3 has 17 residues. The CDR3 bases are TGTGCCAGTAGTATAGACTCTTTCCAGCGGAAGAACAATGAGCAGTTCTTC. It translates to CASSIDSFQRKNNEQFF.

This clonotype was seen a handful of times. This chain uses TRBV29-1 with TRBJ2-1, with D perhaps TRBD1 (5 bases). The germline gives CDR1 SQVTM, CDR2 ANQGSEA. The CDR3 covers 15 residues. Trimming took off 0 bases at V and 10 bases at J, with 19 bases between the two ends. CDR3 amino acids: CSVEEVGVLGVEQFF. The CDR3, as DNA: TGCAGCGTTGAAGAGGTAGGGGTCCTCGGAGTAGAGCAGTTCTTC.

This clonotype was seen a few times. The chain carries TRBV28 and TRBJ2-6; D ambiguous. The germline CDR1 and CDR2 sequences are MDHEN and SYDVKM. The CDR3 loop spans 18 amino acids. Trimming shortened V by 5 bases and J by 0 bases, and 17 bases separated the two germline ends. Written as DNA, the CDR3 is TGTGCCAGCAGTACTAAGCGATATCAGAGCTCTGGGGCCAACGTCCTGACTTTC. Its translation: CASSTKRYQSSGANVLTF.

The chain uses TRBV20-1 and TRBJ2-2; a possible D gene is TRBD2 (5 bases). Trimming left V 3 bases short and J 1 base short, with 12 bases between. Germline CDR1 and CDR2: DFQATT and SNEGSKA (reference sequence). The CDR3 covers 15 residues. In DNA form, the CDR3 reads TGCAGTGCTAGGGACTTCCGACTGAACACCGGGGAGCTGTTTTTT. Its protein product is CSARDFRLNTGELFF.

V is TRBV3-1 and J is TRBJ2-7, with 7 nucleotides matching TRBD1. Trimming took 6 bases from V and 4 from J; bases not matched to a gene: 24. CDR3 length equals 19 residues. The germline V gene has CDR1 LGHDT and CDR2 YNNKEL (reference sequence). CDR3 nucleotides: TGTGCCAGCAGTTTTATCATAGCGACAGGGTTCCTTTCGGGGTACGAGCAGTACTTC. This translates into CASSFIIATGFLSGYEQYF.

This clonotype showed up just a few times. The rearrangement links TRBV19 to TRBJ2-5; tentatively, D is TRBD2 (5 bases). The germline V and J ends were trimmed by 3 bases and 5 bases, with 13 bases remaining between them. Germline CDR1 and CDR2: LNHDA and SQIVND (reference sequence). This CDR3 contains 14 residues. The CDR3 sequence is CASSIFGVQETQYF. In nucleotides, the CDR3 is TGTGCCAGTAGTATCTTCGGGGTCCAGGAGACCCAGTACTTC. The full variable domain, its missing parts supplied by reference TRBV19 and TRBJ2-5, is DGGITQSPKYLFRKEGQNVTLSCEQNLNHDAMYWYRQDPGQGLRLIYYSQIVNDFQKGDIAEGYSVSREKKESFPLTVTSAQKNPTAFYLCASSIFGVQETQYFGPGTRLLVL.

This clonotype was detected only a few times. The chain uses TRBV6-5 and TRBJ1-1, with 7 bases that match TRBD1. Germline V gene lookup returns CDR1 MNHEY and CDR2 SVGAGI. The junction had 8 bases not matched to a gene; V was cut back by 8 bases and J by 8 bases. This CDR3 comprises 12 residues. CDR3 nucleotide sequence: TGTGCCAGCGGCCAAAGGACAGGAGAAGCTTTCTTT. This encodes CASGQRTGEAFF.

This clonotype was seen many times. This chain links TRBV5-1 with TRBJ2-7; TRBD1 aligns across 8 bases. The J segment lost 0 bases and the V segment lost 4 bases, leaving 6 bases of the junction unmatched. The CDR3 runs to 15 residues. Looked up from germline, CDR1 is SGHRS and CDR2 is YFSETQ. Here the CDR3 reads CASSPEGQASYEQYF. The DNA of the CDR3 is TGCGCCAGCAGCCCGGAGGGACAGGCCTCCTACGAGCAGTACTTC.

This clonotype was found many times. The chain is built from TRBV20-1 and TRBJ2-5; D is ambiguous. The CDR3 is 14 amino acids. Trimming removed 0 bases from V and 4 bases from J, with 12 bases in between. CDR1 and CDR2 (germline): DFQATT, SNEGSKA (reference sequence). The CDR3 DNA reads TGCAGTGCTAGAGACAGGAGAAGAGTAGAGACCCAGTACTTC. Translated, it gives CSARDRRRVETQYF.